Listed here are 32 T cell receptor beta chains from one sample, sequenced in a study of CD8 T cell repertoires and HIV-1 epitope variants. This table comes from immunoSEQ multiplex PCR, and its TCRdb copy is limited to in-frame clones, with some not included. The sample consists of 5,100 or so clones, under 70% of them appearing once. These receptors' targets are unknown. Sequencing was done on a sample of cultured CD8+ T cells derived from PBMCs. These receptors all stem from a male donor with HIV.

In DNA, the CDR3 is TGTGCCAGCAGGTCAGGACTAGCGGGAGAAGTGGAGCAGTTCTTC. Amino acids: CASRSGLAGEVEQFF. This chain connects TRBV28 to TRBJ2-1, with 13 bases lining up with TRBD2. This CDR3 has 15 amino acids. The germline V gene has CDR1 MDHEN and CDR2 SYDVKM. J was trimmed by 10 bases and V by 6 bases; bases with no gene match: 9.

This clone was recorded a few times. The chain links TRBV2 to TRBJ2-7, with D possibly being TRBD1 (5 bases). V was clipped by 4 bases and J by 4 bases, with 17 bases between them. Germline V gene data show CDR1 as SNHLY and CDR2 as FYNNEI. The CDR3 totals 15 residues. The CDR3: CASSGGEPGSYEQYF. The CDR3 DNA is TGTGCCAGCAGTGGGGGCGAGCCAGGGTCATACGAGCAGTACTTC.

V usage is TRBV30 and J usage is TRBJ2-1, with 8 positions matching TRBD2. Germline V lookup: CDR1 GTSNPN, CDR2 SVGIG (reference sequence). This CDR3 contains 14 residues. The ends lost 5 bases at V and 9 bases at J; junction bases unmatched: 12. The DNA for the CDR3 is TGTGCCTGGGAGCACCCGGGGGGGCCGGGTGAGCAGTTCTTC. This encodes CAWEHPGGPGEQFF.

The gene calls are TRBV5-1 and TRBJ2-1, with D possibly being TRBD2 (6 bases). This CDR3 has 16 residues. The germline V and J ends were trimmed by 4 bases and 2 bases, with 16 bases remaining between them. Looked up from germline, CDR1 is SGHRS and CDR2 is YFSETQ. The CDR3 DNA is TGCGCCAGCAGCCCCCGGGACTCTTTAACCTACAATGAGCAGTTCTTC. Translating it yields CASSPRDSLTYNEQFF.

This clone was observed once. The V and J genes are TRBV5-6 and TRBJ2-1; D is perhaps TRBD1 or TRBD2 (5 bases each). With 4 bases removed from V and 7 bases from J, the gap between germline ends came to 12 bases. From germline, CDR1 is SGHDT and CDR2 YYEEEE. The CDR3 loop spans 13 amino acids. This CDR3 reads CASSPGTVNEQFF. The CDR3 bases are TGTGCCAGCAGCCCCGGGACCGTAAATGAGCAGTTCTTC.

The chain recombines TRBV19 with TRBJ2-1; TRBD2 agrees at 14 bases. The CDR3 totals 17 residues. Germline V gene data show CDR1 as LNHDA and CDR2 as SQIVND (reference sequence). V lost 1 base to trimming and J lost 9 bases; unmatched junction nucleotides: 8. In DNA, the CDR3 is TGTGCCAGTAGTATAGGACTAGCGGGGGGGATCACCGCTGAGCAGTTCTTC. This translates into CASSIGLAGGITAEQFF.

CDR3 sequence reads: CASSLGGIVQPQHF. The CDR3, as DNA: TGTGCCAGCAGTCTAGGGGGGATCGTTCAGCCCCAGCATTTT. This sequence joins TRBV6-5 and TRBJ1-5; D perhaps matches TRBD1 (6 bases). This CDR3 comprises 14 residues. V gave up 5 bases and J gave up 6 bases, with 14 bases separating them. Germline CDR1 and CDR2: MNHEY and SVGAGI.

The rearrangement links TRBV19 to TRBJ1-1; D might be TRBD1 (5 bases). The CDR3 sequence is 15 residues long. Germline V gene sequence: CDR1 LNHDA, CDR2 SQIVND (reference sequence). Trimming pared 5 bases from V and 7 bases from J, leaving 20 bases between. The CDR3 protein is CASSYSGAKRGEAFF. The DNA of the CDR3 is TGTGCCAGTAGTTATAGCGGGGCGAAAAGGGGTGAAGCTTTCTTT.

This rearrangement joins TRBV7-3 to TRBJ1-1; 8 bases map to TRBD1. V was pared by 8 bases and J by 2 bases, with 13 bases of the junction left unmatched. This CDR3 has 16 residues. CDR1 and CDR2 from the germline V gene are SGHTA and FQGTGA. DNA for the CDR3: TGTGCCAGCCGGGTGACAGGGGTGACGTCCAACACTGAAGCTTTCTTT. The encoded protein is CASRVTGVTSNTEAFF. Variable domain in full (rest from reference TRBV7-3 and TRBJ1-1): GAGVSQTPSNKVTEKGKYVELRCDPISGHTALYWYRQSLGQGPEFLIYFQGTGAADDSGLPNDRFFAVRPEGSVSTLKIQRTERGDSAVYLCASRVTGVTSNTEAFFGQGTRLTVV.

By sample share, this clone is medium-sized. The J gene is TRBJ2-7, the V gene TRBV7-9, with 7 positions matching TRBD2. This CDR3 spans 15 amino acids. Unmatched junction bases numbered 5, after V lost 1 base and J lost 2 bases. Germline V gene sequence: CDR1 SEHNR, CDR2 FQNEAQ (reference sequence). The CDR3, as DNA: TGTGCCAGCAGCTTAGTGGGCGGGGGTGCCTACGAGCAGTACTTC. Its protein product is CASSLVGGGAYEQYF.

The V gene is TRBV7-6, the J gene TRBJ2-7; D may be TRBD2 (6 bases). V was clipped by 2 bases and J by 5 bases, with 16 bases between them. CDR3 length equals 15 residues. The germline CDR1 and CDR2 sequences are SGHVS and FNYEAQ. CDR3 nucleotides: TGTGCCAGCAGCTTATCGGCCGGGGGAGCCGACGAGCAGTACTTC. Translation gives CASSLSAGGADEQYF.

This rearrangement joins TRBV7-7 to TRBJ2-1, with D possibly being TRBD1 (5 bases). CDR3 size: 14 residues. Germline V CDR1 and CDR2: SSHAT, FNYEAQ (reference sequence). The V end was cut by 5 bases, the J end by 3 bases, with 11 bases between. Written as DNA, the CDR3 is TGTGCCAGCAGCCCTCAGGGTGGCTACAATGAGCAGTTCTTC. It specifies CASSPQGGYNEQFF.

The chain employs TRBV4-1 and TRBJ2-3; 9 nucleotides agree with TRBD1. V lost 4 bases to trimming and J lost 3 bases; unmatched junction nucleotides: 14. Germline CDR1 and CDR2: MGHRA and YSYEKL. The CDR3 length is 18 residues. This chain's CDR3 is CASSPPPPPGQGTDTQYF. As DNA, the CDR3 is TGCGCCAGCAGCCCACCCCCTCCCCCGGGACAGGGTACAGATACGCAGTATTTT.

The rearrangement joins TRBV9 to TRBJ2-1; D possibly corresponds to TRBD2 (6 bases). CDR3 length: 18 residues. V lost 0 bases, J lost 4 bases, and 20 bases lay in between. The germline V gene encodes CDR1 SGDLS and CDR2 YYNGEE. CDR3 in DNA: TGTGCCAGCAGCGTAGGGGGGGAATCGGACAACGCTTACAATGAGCAGTTCTTC. Its translation is CASSVGGESDNAYNEQFF.

This chain links TRBV27 with TRBJ2-1; 8 bases align to TRBD2. This CDR3 region has 14 residues. With V trimmed by 4 bases and J by 13 bases, 12 bases remained unmatched. Looked up from germline, CDR1 is MNHEY and CDR2 is SMNVEV (reference sequence). The CDR3 bases are TGTGCCAGCAGTTCCCAGAGTAGCGGGGCCCCACAGTTCTTC. This sequence encodes CASSSQSSGAPQFF.

The chain couples TRBV6-6 to TRBJ2-7; 8 bases are shared with TRBD2. The CDR3 totals 14 residues. CDR1 is MNHNY, CDR2 SVGAGI, per germline (reference sequence). V gave up 2 bases and J gave up 4 bases; unmatched junction bases: 4. The CDR3 loop is CASSYGAGVYEQYF. In DNA, the CDR3 is TGTGCCAGCAGTTACGGAGCGGGGGTTTACGAGCAGTACTTC.

The chain uses TRBV27 and TRBJ1-4; perhaps TRBD1 as D (6 bases). CDR3 size: 12 residues. V was clipped by 3 bases and J by 12 bases, with 11 bases between them. Germline lookup yields CDR1 MNHEY and CDR2 SMNVEV (reference sequence). The CDR3 protein is CASSLRGTELFF. CDR3 bases: TGTGCCAGCAGTTTGAGGGGGACGGAACTGTTTTTT.

This clone has only one observation. The chain couples TRBV7-9 to TRBJ2-1; no clear D gene. The V gene lost 5 bases and the J gene lost 3 bases, with 8 bases spanning the gap. Germline CDR1 reads SEHNR; CDR2 reads FQNEAQ (reference sequence). The CDR3 contains 13 residues. The CDR3, as DNA: TGTGCCAGCAGCATCGGCGTCTACAATGAGCAGTTCTTC. Its translation is CASSIGVYNEQFF.

This clone was seen just once. The chain combines TRBV9 with TRBJ2-3; 13 positions agree with TRBD2. The CDR3 is 15 residues long. Germline values: CDR1 SGDLS, CDR2 YYNGEE. V lost 3 bases and J lost 6; bases outside the gene matches: 4. The CDR3 nucleotides are TGTGCCAGCAGCGGGACTAGCGGGAGAGGGGATACGCAGTATTTT. Its translation is CASSGTSGRGDTQYF.

The chain carries TRBV14 and TRBJ2-7, with a possible D match to TRBD1 (6 bases). CDR3 length: 14 amino acids. Trimming shortened V by 0 bases and J by 4 bases, and 10 bases separated the two germline ends. Germline lookup yields CDR1 SGHDN and CDR2 FVKESK. DNA for the CDR3: TGTGCCAGCAGCCAAGAAGGGCAGGGGTACGAGCAGTACTTC. It specifies CASSQEGQGYEQYF.

This chain uses TRBV7-9 with TRBJ2-3; 7 nucleotides match TRBD1. The CDR3 has 16 amino acids. Trimming at V came to 4 bases and at J to 4 bases, leaving 11 bases not matched to a gene. The germline gives CDR1 SEHNR, CDR2 FQNEAQ (reference sequence). The chain's CDR3 is CASSSLTGEHPDTQYF. CDR3 in DNA: TGTGCCAGCAGCTCGCTAACAGGGGAACATCCAGATACGCAGTATTTT. The full variable domain, with the rest looked up from reference TRBV7-9 and TRBJ2-3, is DTGVSQNPRHKITKRGQNVTFRCDPISEHNRLYWYRQTLGQGPEFLTYFQNEAQLEKSRLLSDRFSAERPKGSFSTLEIQRTEQGDSAMYLCASSSLTGEHPDTQYFGPGTRLTVL.

The genes are TRBV25-1 and TRBJ1-2; 7 bases agree with TRBD1. CDR3 length equals 12 residues. The V segment lost 8 bases and the J segment 4 bases; nucleotides outside the gene matches: 4. CDR1 MGHDK and CDR2 SYGVNS come from the germline V gene. The CDR3, as DNA: TGTGCCAGCTATGACAGGGCCTATGGCTACACCTTC. It translates to CASYDRAYGYTF.

This clone came up once. The chain uses TRBV6-5 and TRBJ2-1, with D tentatively TRBD1 (5 bases). V lost 5 bases to trimming and J lost 2 bases, with 13 bases between them. Germline V gene lookup returns CDR1 MNHEY and CDR2 SVGAGI. CDR3 size: 15 residues. The CDR3 nucleotides read TGTGCCAGCAGTCCAGACAGAACTCCCTACAATGAGCAGTTCTTC. Protein: CASSPDRTPYNEQFF.

V gene TRBV15 combines with J gene TRBJ2-1, with 8 bases matching TRBD1. The J segment lost 5 bases and the V segment lost 4 bases, leaving 10 bases of the junction unmatched. The germline CDR1 and CDR2 sequences are LNHNV and YYDKDF (reference sequence). This CDR3 contains 16 residues. The CDR3 DNA reads TGTGCCACCAGCATTACGACAGGGGTTGTGGACAATGAGCAGTTCTTC. Translated, it gives CATSITTGVVDNEQFF.

This chain connects TRBV28 to TRBJ2-2; no definite D call. CDR1 MDHEN and CDR2 SYDVKM come from the germline V gene. This CDR3 is built from 14 residues. V lost 3 bases and J 4 bases, leaving 9 bases between the germline ends. This CDR3 is CASSFEAFTGELFF. The CDR3 DNA follows: TGTGCCAGCAGTTTCGAGGCCTTCACCGGGGAGCTGTTTTTT.

This clone was seen more than once but under ten times. CDR3 coding DNA: TGTGCCAGCAGTTACTCGTCAGTTTCACCCCTCCACTTT. This sequence encodes CASSYSSVSPLHF. The gene calls are TRBV6-5 and TRBJ1-6; D gene unclear. The CDR3 spans 13 residues. Trimming took off 0 bases at V and 9 bases at J, with 6 bases between the two ends. Germline lookup yields CDR1 MNHEY and CDR2 SVGAGI.

DNA for the CDR3: TGTGCCAGCAGCGTCGCAGGGGAAAGAAATCAGCCCCAGCATTTT. It specifies CASSVAGERNQPQHF. The chain recombines TRBV9 with TRBJ1-5; TRBD1 is a possible D gene (6 bases). The germline gives CDR1 SGDLS, CDR2 YYNGEE. The CDR3 consists of 15 residues. V was clipped by 2 bases and J by 4 bases, with 13 bases between them.

CDR3: CASSLAGVPEQYF. For the CDR3, the DNA is TGTGCCAGCAGTCTAGCGGGAGTCCCCGAGCAGTACTTC. The chain carries TRBV2 and TRBJ2-7; 10 nucleotides align to TRBD2. The trim removed 5 bases at V and 6 bases at J, leaving 4 bases unmatched. Germline lookup yields CDR1 SNHLY and CDR2 FYNNEI. The CDR3 covers 13 residues.

The chain is built from TRBV2 and TRBJ1-6; tentative D call: TRBD1 (6 bases). The CDR3 contains 14 residues. Trimming took 6 bases from V and 7 from J, leaving 13 bases between them. Germline V gives CDR1 SNHLY, CDR2 FYNNEI. The CDR3 region is CASSAGQRNSPLHF. CDR3 sequence (DNA): TGTGCCAGCAGCGCTGGACAGCGAAATTCACCCCTCCACTTT.

The chain carries TRBV15 and TRBJ2-1, with 10 bases that match TRBD2. With 5 bases clipped from V and 7 bases from J, the junction kept 14 bases outside the gene matches. CDR3 length: 17 residues. CDR1 LNHNV and CDR2 YYDKDF come from the germline V gene (reference sequence). CDR3 in amino acids: CATSPPQLASGGNEQFF. In nucleotides, the CDR3 is TGTGCCACCAGCCCCCCCCAACTGGCTAGCGGGGGTAATGAGCAGTTCTTC.

This chain uses TRBV11-2 with TRBJ1-1; a possible D gene is TRBD1 (6 bases). The CDR3 has 12 amino acids. V was pared by 1 base and J by 7 bases, with 7 bases between. Germline V lookup: CDR1 SGHAT, CDR2 FQNNGV. The CDR3 here is CASSLAQGEAFF. The CDR3 DNA reads as TGTGCCAGCAGCTTAGCACAGGGTGAAGCTTTCTTT.

The V gene is TRBV15, the J gene TRBJ1-6, with TRBD1 as a possible D gene (5 bases). This CDR3 contains 16 residues. Between the trimmed V and J ends, which lost 2 bases and 4 bases, there was a span of 12 bases. From germline, CDR1 is LNHNV and CDR2 YYDKDF (reference sequence). The CDR3 nucleotides are TGTGCCACCAGCAGAACCGACAGTCCTTATAATTCACCCCTCCACTTT. Translating gives CATSRTDSPYNSPLHF.